The entry below describes one TCR beta chain. The source of the sample is a study of blood T cell repertoires in COVID-19. For the study at large: PBMCs, B-cell-depleted T cells, or T cells were the source of the cDNA or gDNA that made up the material.

Clones were read by immunoSEQ multiplex PCR, and TCRdb kept only the in-frame ones, dropping some. The sample carries more than 300,000 clones, roughly 86% recorded once. Seattle patient enrollment occurred during active infection, with longitudinal follow-up thereafter. This CDR3 is built from 15 residues. Deletions cut 2 bases from V and 6 bases from J, with 14 bases between. CDR1 and CDR2 from the germline V gene are MDHEN and SYDVKM. Sequences were obtained from peripheral blood. This receptor was taken from a woman in her thirties with COVID-19, enrolled during active disease. This rearrangement joins TRBV28 to TRBJ1-5, with D maybe TRBD1 (6 bases). CDR3 residues: CASSLVAGVAQPQHF. The CDR3 DNA reads TGTGCCAGCAGTTTAGTTGCAGGGGTGGCTCAGCCCCAGCATTTT.